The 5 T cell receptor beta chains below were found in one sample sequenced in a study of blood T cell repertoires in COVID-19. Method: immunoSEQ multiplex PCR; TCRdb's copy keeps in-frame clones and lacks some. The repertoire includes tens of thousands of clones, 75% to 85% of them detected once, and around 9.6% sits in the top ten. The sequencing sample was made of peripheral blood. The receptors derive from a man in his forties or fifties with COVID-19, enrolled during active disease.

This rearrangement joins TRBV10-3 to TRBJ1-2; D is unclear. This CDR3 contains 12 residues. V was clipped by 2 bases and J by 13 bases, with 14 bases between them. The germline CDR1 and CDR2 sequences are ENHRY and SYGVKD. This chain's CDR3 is CAISEVGGVLTF. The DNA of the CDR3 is TGTGCCATCAGTGAGGTCGGCGGCGTTCTCACCTTC.

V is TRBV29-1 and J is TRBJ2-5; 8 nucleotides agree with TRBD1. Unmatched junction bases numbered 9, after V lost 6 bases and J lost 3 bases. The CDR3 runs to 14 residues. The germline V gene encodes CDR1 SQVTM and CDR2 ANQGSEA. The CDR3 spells CSVRSGQGEETQYF. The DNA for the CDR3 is TGCAGCGTCAGATCAGGACAGGGAGAAGAGACCCAGTACTTC.

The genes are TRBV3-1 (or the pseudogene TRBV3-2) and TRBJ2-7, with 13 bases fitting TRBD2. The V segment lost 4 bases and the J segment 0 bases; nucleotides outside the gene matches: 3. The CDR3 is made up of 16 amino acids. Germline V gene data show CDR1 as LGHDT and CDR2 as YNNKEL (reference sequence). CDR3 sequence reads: CASSLRTSGSSYEQYF. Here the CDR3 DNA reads TGTGCCAGCAGCCTTCGGACTAGCGGGAGCTCCTACGAGCAGTACTTC.

The CDR3 protein is CASSSPAGTGASGANVLTF. The DNA for the CDR3 is TGTGCCAGCAGTTCCCCAGCCGGGACAGGGGCGTCTGGGGCCAACGTCCTGACTTTC. The V and J genes are TRBV28 and TRBJ2-6; TRBD1 matches at 10 bases. CDR3 size: 19 residues. Germline assignment: CDR1 MDHEN and CDR2 SYDVKM. The trim removed 4 bases at V and 1 base at J, leaving 10 bases unmatched.

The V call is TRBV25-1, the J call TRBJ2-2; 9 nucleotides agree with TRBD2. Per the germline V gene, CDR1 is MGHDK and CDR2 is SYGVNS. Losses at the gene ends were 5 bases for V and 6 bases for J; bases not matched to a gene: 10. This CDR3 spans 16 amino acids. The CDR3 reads CASSIAGAGGSGELFF. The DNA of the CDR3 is TGTGCCAGCAGTATAGCGGGAGCGGGTGGGTCCGGGGAGCTGTTTTTT.